The 10 T cell receptor beta chains listed next were all sequenced from one sample in a study of identical twins. One entry per CDR3 protein results from TCRdb running MiXCR on the 5' RACE reads. The profile shows fewer than 250,000 distinct CDR3 sequences, 6.5% to 9% of them singletons. This same sample was also part of a study on yellow fever vaccine responses in identical twins.

Source material: CD8+ T cells sorted from blood. These receptors were obtained from a woman younger than 30 in good health.

This clonotype was observed a handful of times. The chain carries TRBV7-6 and TRBJ2-3; 10 bases are a match to TRBD2. The CDR3 sequence is 20 residues long. The V and J ends lost 2 bases and 0 bases, in that order; junction bases with no gene match: 14. The germline gives CDR1 SGHVS, CDR2 FNYEAQ. The CDR3 sequence is CASSLYLAGDLSASTDTQYF. In DNA form, the CDR3 reads TGTGCCAGCAGCTTATACCTAGCGGGGGATTTATCCGCGAGCACAGATACGCAGTATTTT.

Here the CDR3 DNA reads TGCGCCAGCAGCTTGGGGACAGGGGGCGCATCCGGGGAGCTGTTTTTT. It is translated as CASSLGTGGASGELFF. The chain has TRBV5-1 and TRBJ2-2; TRBD1 matches at 11 bases. V was clipped by 0 bases and J by 6 bases; unmatched bases: 4. This CDR3 is built from 16 residues. Germline values: CDR1 SGHRS, CDR2 YFSETQ.

This clonotype was counted many times. This chain uses TRBV5-1 with TRBJ2-1, with D possibly being TRBD1 (6 bases). This CDR3 is built from 16 residues. Per germline, CDR1 SGHRS and CDR2 YFSETQ. V lost 2 bases and J 9 bases, leaving 21 bases between the germline ends. Here the CDR3 DNA reads TGCGCCAGCAGCTTTAGGGCGGGCCCCGCGGACAGTGAGCAGTTCTTC. Translation gives CASSFRAGPADSEQFF.

This clonotype was picked up a small number of times. The chain links TRBV7-2 to TRBJ2-5; a weak D match, TRBD1 (6 bases). The CDR3 has 16 amino acids. Germline V gene sequence: CDR1 SGHTA, CDR2 FQGNSA. V was clipped by 5 bases and J by 0 bases, with 16 bases between them. The CDR3: CASSPHPGQYQETQYF. The CDR3 coding sequence is TGTGCCAGCAGCCCCCACCCCGGACAGTACCAAGAGACCCAGTACTTC. Full variable domain (remainder filled in from reference TRBV7-2 and TRBJ2-5): GAGVSQSPSNKVTEKGKDVELRCDPISGHTALYWYRQSLGQGLEFLIYFQGNSAPDKSGLPSDRFSAERTGGSVSTLTIQRTQQEDSAVYLCASSPHPGQYQETQYFGPGTRLLVL.

This clonotype occurred many times. The V gene is TRBV12-3 or TRBV12-4, the J gene TRBJ2-3; D not resolved. V lost 8 bases and J lost 5, with 11 bases in between. CDR3 length: 12 amino acids. CDR3 residues: CASLLWGDTQYF. The DNA of the CDR3 is TGTGCCAGCCTTCTCTGGGGAGATACGCAGTATTTT.

This clonotype was detected many times. The chain combines TRBV5-1 with TRBJ1-4; no reliable D call. The V gene lost 4 bases and the J gene lost 8 bases, with 9 bases spanning the gap. CDR3 size: 12 residues. Germline CDR1 is SGHRS and CDR2 is YFSETQ. Written as DNA, the CDR3 is TGCGCCAGCAGCACAGAGGGAGAAAAACTGTTTTTT. It yields the protein CASSTEGEKLFF.

This clonotype came up many times. This chain links TRBV12-3 or TRBV12-4 with TRBJ2-1; 12 bases fit TRBD2. With 0 bases clipped from V and 0 bases from J, the junction kept 6 bases outside the gene matches. The CDR3 sequence is 19 residues long. The CDR3 bases are TGTGCCAGCAGTTTAGCCCCCGGGACTAGCGGGTACTCCTACAATGAGCAGTTCTTC. It translates to CASSLAPGTSGYSYNEQFF.

This clonotype has a count of ten or more. This rearrangement joins TRBV12-3 or TRBV12-4 to TRBJ1-5; 9 positions match TRBD1. After removal of 6 bases from V and 1 base from J, the junction contained 4 bases not matched to a gene. This CDR3 spans 15 amino acids. The CDR3 nucleotides read TGTGCCAGCAGCCTGACAGGGGGGAGCAATCAGCCCCAGCATTTT. Encoded protein: CASSLTGGSNQPQHF.

The genes are TRBV20-1 and TRBJ1-1, with TRBD1 as a possible D gene (6 bases). Germline V lookup: CDR1 DFQATT, CDR2 SNEGSKA (reference sequence). This CDR3 comprises 11 residues. V was cut by 1 base and J by 8 bases, with 8 bases left in between. CDR3 region: CSARVGAEAFF. CDR3 DNA sequence: TGCAGTGCTAGAGTGGGGGCGGAAGCTTTCTTT.

This clonotype has only a few counts. The chain has TRBV7-8 and TRBJ2-1; 8 positions agree with TRBD2. J was trimmed by 7 bases and V by 7 bases; bases with no gene match: 9. This CDR3 comprises 14 residues. Germline V gene lookup returns CDR1 SGHVS and CDR2 FQNEAQ. CDR3 coding DNA: TGTGCCAGCACCGTTTCGGCGGGAGGTAATGAGCAGTTCTTC. This sequence encodes CASTVSAGGNEQFF. Supplemented by reference TRBV7-8 and TRBJ2-1, the full variable domain reads GAGVSQSPRYKVAKRGQDVALRCDPISGHVSLFWYQQALGQGPEFLTYFQNEAQLDKSGLPSDRFFAERPEGSVSTLKIQRTQQEDSAVYLCASTVSAGGNEQFFGPGTRLTVL.